Below, one T cell receptor beta chain is given with its context. Its target is not known. Time point in this sample: sample taken at primary tumor resection. Unsorted whole RNA from tumor, nontumor lung or frozen PBMC underwent sequencing. Donation came from 70 or so patients with untreated early-stage non-small cell lung cancer. The entry originates in a study of spatial heterogeneity in lung cancer. Study information: Consistently, beta-chain sequences turned up in larger numbers than alpha-chain sequences did. The study, taken as a whole, reports: Blood carried ubiquitous expanded tumor TCRs more at resection than follow-up.

TCR cDNA molecules were tagged individually, and each one carried a unique molecular identifier. TCRdb redid the calling of the 5' RACE reads with MiXCR, one entry per CDR3 protein. The profile shows thousands of distinct CDR3 sequences, 26% of them singletons. The germline V gene encodes CDR1 KGHDR and CDR2 SFDVKD. CDR3 size: 15 residues. The germline V and J ends were trimmed by 4 bases and 4 bases, with 13 bases remaining between them. This clonotype originated in a male donor with early-stage non-small cell lung cancer. The V gene is TRBV24-1, the J gene TRBJ2-1, with D possibly TRBD2 on 6 matching bases. This specimen consisted of PBMCs, obtained at surgery. DNA of the CDR3: TGTGCCACCAGTGACGCGGGACTGCCATACAATGAGCAGTTCTTC. This encodes CATSDAGLPYNEQFF.